The 21 T cell receptor beta chains reported below all come from one sample, sequenced in a study of T cell repertoires in cytomegalovirus infection. TCRdb ran MiXCR on the reads and lists one entry per CDR3 protein. The sample lists 95,000 to 120,000 distinct CDR3 sequences; under 35% were seen once. Antigens of these TCRs are unknown. Sample: CD8+ T cells from cultured PBMCs, taken from culture after CMV antigen stimulation. The receptors originated from a human donor in good health (CMV status not recorded). Some clones in this sample may be carry-over from other donors' samples.

There are many counts of this clonotype. The junction departs from the called germline gene at one end, perhaps through a read error. The chain combines TRBV7-7 with TRBJ2-3; 8 bases align to TRBD2. Germline V gives CDR1 SSHAT, CDR2 FNYEAQ (reference sequence). The CDR3 runs to 16 residues. The chain's CDR3 is CASSLEPGGSTDTQYF. CDR3 sequence (DNA): TGTGCTAGCAGCTTAGAGCCGGGGGGGAGCACAGATACGCAGTATTTT.

This clonotype was counted between two and nine times. The chain links TRBV29-1 to TRBJ2-2; the D is unclear. Trimming removed 5 bases from V and 6 bases from J, with 10 bases in between. The CDR3 consists of 12 residues. CDR1 and CDR2 (germline): SQVTM, ANQGSEA. CDR3 DNA: TGCAGCGTTCCCCATGAGTCCGGGGAGCTGTTTTTT. Translated, it gives CSVPHESGELFF.

V and J are TRBV7-9 and TRBJ2-5, with D maybe TRBD1 (6 bases). Trimming stripped 2 bases from V and 5 bases from J, with 12 bases between. Looked up from germline, CDR1 is SEHNR and CDR2 is FQNEAQ (reference sequence). The CDR3 loop spans 14 amino acids. The CDR3 nucleotides are TGTGCCAGCAGCTTAACGAGGGGGTTGGAGACCCAGTACTTC. Its protein product is CASSLTRGLETQYF.

This clonotype occurred many times. V is TRBV7-2 and J is TRBJ1-1, with D possibly TRBD1 on 5 matching bases. Germline CDR1 is SGHTA and CDR2 is FQGNSA. V gave up 5 bases and J gave up 5 bases, with 12 bases separating them. This CDR3 is built from 13 residues. The CDR3 nucleotides read TGTGCCAGCAGCGCGGGGACCGAGACTGAAGCTTTCTTT. It translates to CASSAGTETEAFF. The full variable domain, with the rest looked up from reference TRBV7-2 and TRBJ1-1, is GAGVSQSPSNKVTEKGKDVELRCDPISGHTALYWYRQSLGQGLEFLIYFQGNSAPDKSGLPSDRFSAERTGGSVSTLTIQRTQQEDSAVYLCASSAGTETEAFFGQGTRLTVV.

This clonotype was recorded at least ten times. This sequence joins TRBV27 and TRBJ1-6; 8 bases agree with TRBD1. Trimming cost V 5 bases and J 5 bases; bases outside gene matches: 5. The germline CDR1 and CDR2 sequences are MNHEY and SMNVEV (reference sequence). CDR3 length equals 15 residues. CDR3 nucleotides: TGTGCCAGCAGTCCTCGGACAGGGAATAATTCACCCCTCCACTTT. Translating gives CASSPRTGNNSPLHF.

The gene calls are TRBV2 and TRBJ2-2, with a weak D call TRBD1 (6 bases). V gave up 10 bases and J gave up 5 bases, with 11 bases separating them. This CDR3 is 12 amino acids long. Germline CDR1 and CDR2: SNHLY and FYNNEI. The CDR3: CAILGQTGELFF. In DNA form, the CDR3 reads TGTGCCATCTTAGGACAGACCGGGGAGCTGTTTTTT.

In this sample, this clonotype turned up a few times. The chain couples TRBV12-3 or TRBV12-4 to TRBJ2-5; TRBD1 is a possible D gene (5 bases). V lost 5 bases and J lost 0, with 16 bases in between. The CDR3 consists of 16 residues. In nucleotides, the CDR3 is TGTGCCAGCAGTCAGGGTACAGAAGAGTACCAAGAGACCCAGTACTTC. Translating gives CASSQGTEEYQETQYF.

This clonotype has just a few counts. This CDR3 is CASSDEFYEQFF. CDR3 in DNA: TGTGCCAGCAGTGACGAGTTTTATGAGCAGTTCTTC. V gene TRBV6-2 or TRBV6-3 combines with J gene TRBJ2-1, with D unresolved. The V and J ends lost 5 bases and 8 bases respectively, with 10 bases between them. The CDR3 totals 12 residues. Per the germline V gene, CDR1 is MNHEY and CDR2 is SVGEGT.

The chain joins TRBV20-1 to TRBJ2-4; 12 nucleotides align to TRBD1. The CDR3 consists of 13 residues. V shed 5 bases, J shed 7 bases, and the junction held 3 bases outside the gene matches. Germline assignment: CDR1 DFQATT and CDR2 SNEGSKA (reference sequence). CDR3 protein: CSAGTGGGNIQYF. The CDR3 coding sequence is TGCAGTGCTGGGACAGGGGGCGGGAACATTCAGTACTTC.

As for this clonotype: This clone may be a read error of a much larger clone one base away. The CDR3 is CASSLGFSAPNTEAFF. The CDR3 DNA sequence: TGTGCCAGCAGCTTAGGATTCTCGGCCCCGAACACTGAAGCTTTCTTT. The chain employs TRBV7-2 and TRBJ1-1; D is undetermined. The CDR3 consists of 16 residues. Trimming shortened V by 1 base and J by 1 base, and 13 bases separated the two germline ends. Germline V CDR1 and CDR2: SGHTA, FQGNSA.

This clonotype appeared a few times. The chain is built from TRBV6-2 or TRBV6-3 and TRBJ2-7, with D unresolved. The ends were cut back, 0 bases at V and 6 bases at J, with 6 bases in the middle. The CDR3 length is 12 residues. Per germline, CDR1 MNHEY and CDR2 SVGEGT. CDR3 coding DNA: TGTGCCAGCAGTTACTCAAGACCCGAGCAGTACTTC. Its protein is CASSYSRPEQYF.

This clonotype showed up just a few times. This sequence joins TRBV12-3 or TRBV12-4 and TRBJ2-1; TRBD2 aligns across 7 bases. Trimming cost V 6 bases and J 2 bases; bases outside gene matches: 7. The CDR3 has 15 amino acids. CDR3 sequence reads: CASSSGGPPYNEQFF. As DNA, the CDR3 is TGTGCCAGCAGCTCGGGGGGACCCCCCTACAATGAGCAGTTCTTC.

The rearrangement joins TRBV27 to TRBJ1-5; D gene ambiguous. The V end lost 1 base, the J end lost 5 bases, and 15 bases lay between the germline ends. Germline V gives CDR1 MNHEY, CDR2 SMNVEV (reference sequence). The CDR3 totals 16 residues. The CDR3 coding sequence is TGTGCCAGCAGTTTATTAGGTAGAGGGCGAGATCAGCCCCAGCATTTT. Its translation is CASSLLGRGRDQPQHF.

This clonotype was seen many times. The V gene is TRBV7-3, the J gene TRBJ2-6; unclear D gene. The V end was cut by 5 bases, the J end by 4 bases, with 12 bases between. This CDR3 contains 15 residues. Germline V lookup: CDR1 SGHTA, CDR2 FQGTGA. The CDR3 sequence: CASSHQGYGANVLTF. CDR3 nucleotide sequence: TGTGCCAGCAGCCACCAAGGGTACGGGGCCAACGTCCTGACTTTC.

The chain has TRBV20-1 and TRBJ2-7; tentative D call: TRBD2 (5 bases). CDR1 is DFQATT and CDR2 is SNEGSKA in the germline V gene (reference sequence). Trimming stripped 0 bases from V and 2 bases from J, with 11 bases between. The CDR3 sequence is 14 residues long. For the CDR3, the DNA is TGCAGTGCTAGAGAAGTGGCGGGCCCCTACGAGCAGTACTTC. Its translation is CSAREVAGPYEQYF.

This chain joins TRBV20-1 and TRBJ2-7; D not resolved. The V gene lost 0 bases and the J gene lost 6 bases, with 18 bases spanning the gap. This CDR3 has 15 amino acids. CDR1 DFQATT and CDR2 SNEGSKA come from the germline V gene (reference sequence). The CDR3 spells CSARDRTVPNPEQYF. The CDR3 bases are TGCAGTGCTAGAGATCGAACAGTCCCAAACCCCGAGCAGTACTTC.

This clonotype was found a few times. This sequence joins TRBV5-1 and TRBJ2-1; 8 nucleotides line up with TRBD1. The ends lost 2 bases at V and 3 bases at J; junction bases unmatched: 1. The CDR3 extends over 14 amino acids. Looked up from germline, CDR1 is SGHRS and CDR2 is YFSETQ. The CDR3 loop is CASSFTGGYNEQFF. As DNA, the CDR3 is TGCGCCAGCAGCTTTACAGGGGGCTACAATGAGCAGTTCTTC.

This clonotype was counted only a few times. Here the CDR3 DNA reads TGTGCCAGCAGCCCCCCTAACACCGGGGAGCTGTTTTTT. Protein sequence: CASSPPNTGELFF. This rearrangement joins TRBV27 to TRBJ2-2; unclear D gene. Trimming stripped 6 bases from V and 2 bases from J, with 7 bases between. The CDR3 totals 13 residues. CDR1 and CDR2 (germline): MNHEY, SMNVEV (reference sequence).

This clonotype was found once. V gene TRBV9 combines with J gene TRBJ1-2; no clear D. Germline assignment: CDR1 SGDLS and CDR2 YYNGEE. Trimming took off 3 bases at V and 3 bases at J, with 12 bases between the two ends. This CDR3 has 14 residues. CDR3 nucleotide sequence: TGTGCCAGCAGCGGAAGCAGGCTCCACTATGGCTACACCTTC. Encoded protein: CASSGSRLHYGYTF.

The rearrangement links TRBV7-4 to TRBJ2-2, with 9 positions matching TRBD2. The ends lost 5 bases at V and 7 bases at J; junction bases unmatched: 11. The CDR3 is 16 residues long. CDR1 is SGHVT and CDR2 is SQSDAQ in the germline V gene. CDR3 loop: CASSPSGGPAGGELFF. DNA for the CDR3: TGTGCCAGCAGCCCAAGCGGGGGGCCGGCGGGCGGGGAGCTGTTTTTT. The full variable domain, rest sourced from reference TRBV7-4 and TRBJ2-2, is GAGVSQSPRYKVAKRGRDVALRCDSISGHVTLYWYRQTLGQGSEVLTYSQSDAQRDKSGRPSGRFSAERPERSVSTLKIQRTEQGDSAVYLCASSPSGGPAGGELFFGEGSRLTVL.

The V gene is TRBV6-4, the J gene TRBJ2-1; TRBD1 aligns across 12 bases. Germline CDR1 MRHNA, CDR2 SNTAGT. The CDR3 spans 16 residues. V shed 5 bases, J shed 7 bases, and the junction held 9 bases outside the gene matches. CDR3 amino acids: CASSNQGQGARNEQFF. The CDR3 coding sequence is TGTGCCAGCAGTAACCAGGGACAGGGGGCGCGTAATGAGCAGTTCTTC.